This T cell receptor (beta chain) derives from a study of beta chain features in type 1 diabetes. All of the isolated RNA was reverse transcribed, so expressed TCRB transcripts were sequenced. Sequenced by immunoSEQ multiplex PCR; TCRdb stores in-frame clones only, minus some. Of under 800,000 clones in the sample, around 16% are singletons; the top ten hold about 0.097%. CDR3 size: 15 residues. Germline-derived CDR1 and CDR2 are SGHRS and YFSETQ. The V gene lost 4 bases and the J gene lost 6 bases, with 14 bases spanning the gap. The origin of this receptor is a young man in good health. Sequencing was performed on naive CD4+ T cells from blood. This chain uses TRBV5-1 with TRBJ1-6; a weak D match, TRBD1 (5 bases). This chain's CDR3 is CASSPEGPGNSPLHF. The CDR3 nucleotides are TGCGCCAGCAGCCCAGAGGGGCCTGGTAATTCACCCCTCCACTTT.